Presented here are 2 T cell receptor beta chains from one specimen sequenced in a study of control samples from healthy donors and cancer patients. Clones were sequenced by immunoSEQ multiplex PCR, and TCRdb holds only the in-frame ones, with some missing. The sample totals around 190,000 clones; its top ten clones hold less than 2.5%. Sequencing was performed on blood. These receptors were collected from a woman in her thirties in good health.

V and J are TRBV4-1 and TRBJ1-1, with 7 bases identical to TRBD1. The CDR3 covers 15 residues. V lost 2 bases, J lost 7 bases, and 10 bases stayed unmatched. The germline V gene encodes CDR1 MGHRA and CDR2 YSYEKL. The CDR3 bases are TGCGCCAGCAGCCAACCACGACAGGGAGGGAATGAAGCTTTCTTT. Protein product: CASSQPRQGGNEAFF.

V gene TRBV6-5 combines with J gene TRBJ2-3; D uncertain. Trimming took off 5 bases at V and 2 bases at J, with 5 bases between the two ends. Germline values: CDR1 MNHEY, CDR2 SVGAGI. The CDR3 spans 12 residues. As DNA, the CDR3 is TGTGCCAGCAGTCCCGCCACAGATACGCAGTATTTT. Its protein product is CASSPATDTQYF.